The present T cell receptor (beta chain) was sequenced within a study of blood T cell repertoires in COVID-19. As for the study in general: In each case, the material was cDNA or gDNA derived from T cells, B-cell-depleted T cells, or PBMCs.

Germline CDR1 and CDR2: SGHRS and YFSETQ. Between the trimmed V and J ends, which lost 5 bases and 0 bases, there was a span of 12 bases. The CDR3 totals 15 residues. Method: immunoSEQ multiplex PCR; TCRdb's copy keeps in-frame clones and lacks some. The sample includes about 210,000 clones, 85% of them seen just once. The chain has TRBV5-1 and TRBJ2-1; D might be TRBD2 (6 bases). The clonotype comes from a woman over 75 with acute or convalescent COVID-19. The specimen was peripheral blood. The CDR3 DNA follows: TGCGCCAGCAGGGAAAGGGACTTCTCCTACAATGAGCAGTTCTTC. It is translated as CASRERDFSYNEQFF.